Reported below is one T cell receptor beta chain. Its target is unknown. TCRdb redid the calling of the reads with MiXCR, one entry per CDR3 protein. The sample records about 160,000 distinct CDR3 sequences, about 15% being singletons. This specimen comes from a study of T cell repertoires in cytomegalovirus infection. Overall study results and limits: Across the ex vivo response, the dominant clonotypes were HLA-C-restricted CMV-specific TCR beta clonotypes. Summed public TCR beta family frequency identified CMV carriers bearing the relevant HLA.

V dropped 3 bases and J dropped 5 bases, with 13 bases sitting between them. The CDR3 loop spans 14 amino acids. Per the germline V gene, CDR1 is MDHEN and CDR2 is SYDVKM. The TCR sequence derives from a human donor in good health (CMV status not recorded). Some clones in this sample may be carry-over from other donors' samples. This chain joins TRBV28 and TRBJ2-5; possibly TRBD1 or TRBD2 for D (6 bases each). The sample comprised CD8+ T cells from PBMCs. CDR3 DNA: TGTGCCAGCAGTTTCCAGGGGCGGGGTGAGACCCAGTACTTC. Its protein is CASSFQGRGETQYF.